This entry concerns a single T cell receptor (beta chain). Its antigen is currently unknown. Deletions cut 1 base from V and 5 bases from J, with 20 bases between. Germline V lookup: CDR1 LGHDT, CDR2 YNNKEL (reference sequence). The CDR3 has 18 amino acids. TCRdb re-derived calls from the 5' RACE reads in MiXCR, one entry per CDR3 protein. Found here are roughly 1,500,000 distinct CDR3 sequences, 25% to 35% of them singletons; the top ten hold about 0.25%. This specimen belongs to a study of identical twins. Broader study findings: In monozygotic twins, models underestimated the sharing of out-of-frame TCR alpha. Within beta out-of-frame sequences, the excess sharing observed between twins was weaker. Twins shared out-of-frame alpha sequences with excess low generation probability. Potential partial confounding of zero-insertion analyses by invariant MAIT and iNKT cells was noted.

This receptor was obtained from a newborn girl in good health. Sequencing was performed on cord blood. The chain recombines TRBV3-1 with TRBJ1-4; D might be TRBD1 (5 bases). CDR3 residues: CASSQVRSQWGKNEKLFF. The CDR3 DNA is TGTGCCAGCAGCCAAGTTCGGTCCCAATGGGGGAAAAATGAAAAACTGTTTTTT.